This T cell receptor beta chain was captured in a study of blood T cell repertoires in COVID-19. Profiled with immunoSEQ multiplex PCR; TCRdb holds only in-frame clones, not every one. This table has about 12,000 clones, around 70% appearing once. This CDR3 contains 14 residues. The V gene end was trimmed by 6 bases and the J gene end by 1 base; junction bases not matched to a gene: 5. Germline CDR1 reads SGHDT; CDR2 reads YYEEEE. During active infection, Seattle patients enrolled and were then monitored through disease. The rearrangement joins TRBV5-6 to TRBJ2-7; 9 bases are a match to TRBD1. The clonotype was recovered from a man aged 55 to 70 with COVID-19, enrolled during active disease. Sequencing was carried out using peripheral blood. The CDR3 DNA sequence: TGTGCCAGCAACGAGGGGACAGGGTCCTACGAGCAGTACGTC. Translated, it gives CASNEGTGSYEQYV.